This entry lists 6 T cell receptor beta chains sequenced from one sample in a study of T cell responses to AZD1222 COVID-19 vaccine. The data were produced by immunoSEQ multiplex PCR, yet TCRdb's version contains in-frame clones alone and is incomplete. The sample holds around 160,000 clones, 89% seen once. Sequences were derived from peripheral blood, sampled on day 0 of AZD1222 vaccination. The source of these receptors is an adult in good health.

This chain joins TRBV11-3 and TRBJ1-3; no clear D gene. The V gene's germline CDR1 is SGHNT and CDR2 YENEEA. The length of the CDR3 is 16 residues. Trimming left V 7 bases short and J 6 bases short, with 22 bases between. The CDR3 region is CASKKRNSFDENTIYF. The CDR3 DNA follows: TGTGCCAGCAAAAAGAGAAACTCCTTCGATGAAAACACCATATATTTT.

This rearrangement joins TRBV6-5 to TRBJ2-1; D not certain. The CDR3 extends over 14 amino acids. The V end lost 7 bases, the J end lost 0 bases, and 10 bases lay between the germline ends. Germline CDR1 is MNHEY and CDR2 is SVGAGI. The DNA of the CDR3 is TGTGCCAGCATGCCCAGCCTCTCCTACAATGAGCAGTTCTTC. This translates into CASMPSLSYNEQFF.

V usage is TRBV5-1 and J usage is TRBJ1-2, with D maybe TRBD1 (5 bases). CDR3 length equals 14 residues. Germline-derived CDR1 and CDR2 are SGHRS and YFSETQ. The V end lost 4 bases, the J end lost 1 base, and 11 bases lay between the germline ends. Here the CDR3 DNA reads TGCGCCAGCAGCAGACCTGACAGTAACTATGGCTACACCTTC. Residues: CASSRPDSNYGYTF.

CDR3 DNA: TGTGCCAGCAGTTACGACATAGACAATCAGCCCCAGCATTTT. It codes for CASSYDIDNQPQHF. This rearrangement joins TRBV6-5 to TRBJ1-5, with D uncertain. V was cut by 2 bases and J by 3 bases, with 8 bases left in between. The CDR3 contains 14 residues. Germline V gene sequence: CDR1 MNHEY, CDR2 SVGAGI.

This rearrangement joins TRBV7-3 to TRBJ1-6; D gene unclear. The CDR3 covers 13 residues. Germline V gene data show CDR1 as SGHTA and CDR2 as FQGTGA. Between the trimmed V and J ends, which lost 4 bases and 7 bases, there was a span of 8 bases. Here the CDR3 DNA reads TGTGCCAGCAGCTCGGGTCTGAATTCACCCCTCCACTTT. Protein: CASSSGLNSPLHF.

The V and J genes are TRBV10-3 and TRBJ1-1; D gene unclear. The CDR3 totals 13 residues. Germline-derived CDR1 and CDR2 are ENHRY and SYGVKD. Trimming removed 7 bases at V and 0 bases at J, with 9 bases between. As DNA, the CDR3 is TGTGCCATCAAGGCGGATTTGAACACTGAAGCTTTCTTT. Translation: CAIKADLNTEAFF.